The subject of this entry is one T cell receptor beta chain. The antigen is unknown. Read data end 3 residues before the CDR3 end; the end is taken from the germline J gene. This entry comes from a study of Tregs in tolerant kidney transplant recipients. Germline V gene data show CDR1 as DFQATT and CDR2 as SNEGSKA (reference sequence). CDR3 size: 18 residues. V dropped 4 bases and J dropped 0 bases, with 22 bases sitting between them. Recipients received nonmyeloablative bone marrow transplants from related graft donors, with transient mixed chimerism. Libraries were prepared by immunoSEQ multiplex PCR; TCRdb keeps only in-frame clonotypes and omits some of them. Recorded for this sample: about 14,000 clones. Regarding the study as a whole: Some patients' samples used different primers over time, so nucleotide sequences weren't comparable.

The sequence was collected from a human patient who received a combined kidney and bone marrow transplant. Some T cells may be supplied by the graft donor. The sample here was CD8+ T cells from blood (PBMCs), taken 6 months after the transplant. The chain uses TRBV20-1 and TRBJ1-3; a weak D match, TRBD1 (6 bases). The covered CDR3 bases are TGCAGTGCTAAAGGGGCAGGGGTCGCCTTAGTCTCTGGAAACACC. Protein: CSAKGAGVALVSGNT. The whole CDR3 sequence reads CSAKGAGVALVSGNTIYF.